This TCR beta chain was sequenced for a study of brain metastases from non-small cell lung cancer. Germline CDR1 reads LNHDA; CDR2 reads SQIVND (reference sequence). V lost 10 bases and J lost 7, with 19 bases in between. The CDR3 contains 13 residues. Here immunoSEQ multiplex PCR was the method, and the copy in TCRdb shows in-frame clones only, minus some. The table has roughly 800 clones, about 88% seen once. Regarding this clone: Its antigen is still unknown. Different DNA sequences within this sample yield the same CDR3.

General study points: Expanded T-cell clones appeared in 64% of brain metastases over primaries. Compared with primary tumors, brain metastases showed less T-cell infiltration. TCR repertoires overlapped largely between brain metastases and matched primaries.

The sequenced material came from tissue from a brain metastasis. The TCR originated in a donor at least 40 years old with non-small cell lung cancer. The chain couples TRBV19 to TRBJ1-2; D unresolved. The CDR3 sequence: CATRAEASFGYTF. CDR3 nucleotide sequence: TGTGCCACCAGAGCCGAAGCGTCTTTTGGCTACACCTTC.